This entry describes one T cell receptor beta chain. Primers: 60 V beta forward and 13 J beta reverse. This table comes from immunoSEQ multiplex PCR, and its TCRdb copy is limited to in-frame clones, with some not included. This sample has 80,000 to 95,000 clones; 85% occur once, and the top ten carry roughly 8.4%. The data belong to a study of glioma-infiltrating T cells after dendritic cell vaccination. About the study: Patients received autologous tumor lysate-pulsed dendritic cell vaccination between 2003 and 2012. Dendritic cells derived from monocytes and pulsed with autologous tumor lysate formed the vaccine.

Regarding time point: after dendritic cell vaccination, including at tumor progression/relapse. Only patients with spare fresh-frozen tumor and over two years of follow-up were included. The CDR3 totals 14 residues. Germline V lookup: CDR1 SGHRS, CDR2 YFSETQ. The V segment lost 2 bases and the J segment 4 bases; nucleotides outside the gene matches: 4. This clonotype was sampled from a human donor with glioblastoma. The chain has TRBV5-1 and TRBJ2-7; 9 nucleotides agree with TRBD1. Sequenced here: blood, sampled after dendritic cell vaccination. CDR3 nucleotide sequence: TGCGCCAGCAGCTTACAGGGGGCAGAGTACGAGCAGTACTTC. Protein sequence: CASSLQGAEYEQYF.